This TCR beta chain was captured in a study of PD-L1 blockade in urothelial cancer. Overall study results and limits: Tumor-linked clones in blood grew more by 3 weeks in durable-benefit patients.

Unmatched junction bases numbered 7, after V lost 0 bases and J lost 3 bases. Germline V CDR1 and CDR2: MGHRA, YSYEKL. The CDR3 covers 17 residues. About this clone itself: Its antigen remains unknown.

Repertoires were generated with immunoSEQ multiplex PCR, while TCRdb's copy carries only in-frame clones and drops some. The top ten hold 5% to 7% of the sample, which has some 84,000 clones, about 85% seen once. Sequencing was performed on PBMCs, taken around atezolizumab (anti-PD-L1) treatment. The genes are TRBV4-1 and TRBJ2-7; TRBD2 aligns across 11 bases. The sequence derives from a woman between 70 and 85 years old with urothelial cancer. The CDR3 here is CASSQDPLAGGFYEQYF. CDR3 DNA sequence: TGCGCCAGCAGCCAAGATCCGTTAGCGGGAGGGTTCTACGAGCAGTACTTC.